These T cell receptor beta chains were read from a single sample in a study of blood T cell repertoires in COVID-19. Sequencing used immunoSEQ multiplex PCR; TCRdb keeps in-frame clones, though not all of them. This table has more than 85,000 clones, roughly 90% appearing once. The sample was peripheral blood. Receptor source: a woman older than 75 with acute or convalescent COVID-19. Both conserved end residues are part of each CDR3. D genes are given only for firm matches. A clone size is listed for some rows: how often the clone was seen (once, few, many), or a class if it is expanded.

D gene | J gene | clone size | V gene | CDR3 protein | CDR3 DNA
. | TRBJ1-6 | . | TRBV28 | CASSLPSPGVRSPLHF | TGTGCCAGCAGCCTTCCCTCCCCAGGGGTTCGATCACCCCTCCACTTT
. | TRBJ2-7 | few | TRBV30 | CAWSVKQGWHEQYF | TGTGCCTGGAGTGTAAAACAGGGATGGCACGAGCAGTACTTC
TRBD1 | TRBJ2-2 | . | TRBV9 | CASSVAGTGGDTGELFF | TGTGCCAGCAGCGTAGCGGGGACAGGGGGCGACACCGGGGAGCTGTTTTTT
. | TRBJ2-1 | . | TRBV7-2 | CASSFGGGHPFF | TGTGCCAGCAGCTTTGGGGGCGGGCACCCCTTCTTC
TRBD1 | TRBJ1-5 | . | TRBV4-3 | CASSQRQGFGQHF | TGCGCCAGCAGCCAACGACAGGGGTTCGGCCAGCATTTT
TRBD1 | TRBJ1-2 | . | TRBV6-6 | CASGDPDRNLYGYTF | TGTGCCAGCGGAGACCCGGACAGGAACCTCTATGGCTACACCTTC
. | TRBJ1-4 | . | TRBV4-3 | CASSQDLEGLNEKLFF | TGCGCCAGCAGCCAAGATCTGGAGGGCCTAAATGAAAAACTGTTTTTT
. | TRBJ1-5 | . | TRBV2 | CASSEAPLSNQPQHF | TGTGCCAGCAGTGAAGCACCACTTAGCAATCAGCCCCAGCATTTT
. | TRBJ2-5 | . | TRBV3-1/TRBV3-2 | CASSQSGETQYF | TGTGCCAGCAGCCAATCGGGAGAGACCCAGTACTTC
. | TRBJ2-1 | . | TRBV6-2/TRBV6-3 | CASSFGGPTYNEQFF | TGTGCCAGCAGCTTCGGGGGGCCGACCTACAATGAGCAGTTCTTC
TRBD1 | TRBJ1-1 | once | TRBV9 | CASSVTGENTEAFF | TGTGCCAGCAGCGTGACAGGGGAGAACACTGAAGCTTTCTTT
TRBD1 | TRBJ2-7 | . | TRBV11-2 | CASSIGTGRTRSSYEQYF | TGTGCCAGCAGCATCGGGACAGGGAGGACTAGGAGCTCCTACGAGCAGTACTTC
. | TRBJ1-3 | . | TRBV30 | CAWKTSGNTIYF | TGTGCCTGGAAGACATCTGGAAACACCATATATTTT
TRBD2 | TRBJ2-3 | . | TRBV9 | CASSVGSAGDTDTQYF | TGTGCCAGCAGCGTAGGGTCGGCGGGAGATACAGATACGCAGTATTTT
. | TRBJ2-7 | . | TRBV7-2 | CASSLGRGSYEQYF | TGTGCCAGCAGCTTGGGGCGGGGCTCCTACGAGCAGTACTTC
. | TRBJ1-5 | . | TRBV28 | CASKSREEGNQPQHF | TGTGCCAGCAAAAGCAGGGAGGAGGGCAATCAGCCCCAGCATTTT
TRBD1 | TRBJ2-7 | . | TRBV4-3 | CASSQTIGDSFYEQYF | TGCGCCAGCAGCCAGACGATCGGGGACAGCTTCTACGAGCAGTACTTC
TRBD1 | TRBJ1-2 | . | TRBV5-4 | CASSYGQGYGYTF | TGTGCCAGCAGCTACGGACAGGGGTATGGCTACACCTTC
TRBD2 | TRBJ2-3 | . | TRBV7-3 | CASSLWSGGGDTQYF | TGTGCCAGCAGCTTATGGAGCGGGGGCGGGGATACGCAGTATTTT
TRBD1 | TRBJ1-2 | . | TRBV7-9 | CASSFWDRNYGYTF | TGTGCCAGCAGCTTCTGGGACAGGAACTATGGCTACACCTTC
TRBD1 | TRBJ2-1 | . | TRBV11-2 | CASSSTRRQGNEQFF | TGTGCCAGCAGCTCGACCAGGAGACAGGGAAATGAGCAGTTCTTC
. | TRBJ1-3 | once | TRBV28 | CASTPGTIGNTIYF | TGTGCCAGCACCCCCGGGACAATCGGAAACACCATATATTTT